The T cell receptor (beta chain) described here comes from a study of blood T cell repertoires in COVID-19. Assignment of participants to cohorts was predicated upon participant-reported clinical history. Recovered participants had two consecutive negative NP/OP PCR tests, healthcare professional clearance, or symptom resolution. Profiling relied on immunoSEQ multiplex PCR, and the TCRdb table lists in-frame clones only, not all of them. The sample records some 390,000 clones, under 90% being singletons. Germline V CDR1 and CDR2: MNHEY, SMNVEV (reference sequence). This CDR3 spans 17 amino acids. Trimming shortened V by 3 bases and J by 0 bases, and 17 bases separated the two germline ends.

The V and J genes are TRBV27 and TRBJ1-1; a possible D gene is TRBD1 (5 bases). The receptor was derived from a woman aged 25 to 39 who had recovered from COVID-19. The sequenced material came from PBMCs or T cells enriched from blood (not recorded which). The DNA for the CDR3 is TGTGCCAGCAGTTTGGGAGGGGCAGGGCACATGAACACTGAAGCTTTCTTT. Amino acid sequence: CASSLGGAGHMNTEAFF.